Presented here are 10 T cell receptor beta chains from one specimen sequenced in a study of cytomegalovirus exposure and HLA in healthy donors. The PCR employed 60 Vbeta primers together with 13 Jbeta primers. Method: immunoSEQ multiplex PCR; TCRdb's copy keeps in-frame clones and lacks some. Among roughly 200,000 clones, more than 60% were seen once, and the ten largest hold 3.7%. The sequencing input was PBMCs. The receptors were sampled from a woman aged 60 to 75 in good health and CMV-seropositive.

The DNA for the CDR3 is TGTGCCATCAGTGAGGGTTTAGGGGGCCCCGGAAACACCATATATTTT. Encoded protein: CAISEGLGGPGNTIYF. J is TRBJ1-3 and V is TRBV10-3; TRBD1 matches 7 bases. Unmatched junction bases numbered 8, after V lost 2 bases and J lost 4 bases. This CDR3 has 16 amino acids. Germline loops: CDR1 ENHRY, CDR2 SYGVKD.

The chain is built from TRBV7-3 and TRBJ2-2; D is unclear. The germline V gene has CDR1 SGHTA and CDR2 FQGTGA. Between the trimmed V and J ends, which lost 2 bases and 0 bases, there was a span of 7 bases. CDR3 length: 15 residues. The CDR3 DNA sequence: TGTGCCAGCAGCTTATTGTCTGCGAACACCGGGGAGCTGTTTTTT. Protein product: CASSLLSANTGELFF.

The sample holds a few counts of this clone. Here the CDR3 DNA reads TGTGCCAGTAGTCGGCAGACAGGAGTTAACTATGGCTACACCTTC. Translation gives CASSRQTGVNYGYTF. The chain couples TRBV19 to TRBJ1-2; TRBD1 might be the D (6 bases). Germline V lookup: CDR1 LNHDA, CDR2 SQIVND (reference sequence). With 5 bases removed from V and 1 base from J, the gap between germline ends came to 14 bases. This CDR3 region has 15 residues.

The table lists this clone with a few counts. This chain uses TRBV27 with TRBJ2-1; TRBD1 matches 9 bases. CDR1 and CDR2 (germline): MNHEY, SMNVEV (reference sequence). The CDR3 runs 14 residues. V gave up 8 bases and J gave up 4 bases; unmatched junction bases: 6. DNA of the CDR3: TGTGCCAGCGGCCTGGGACAGGGATACAATGAGCAGTTCTTC. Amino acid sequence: CASGLGQGYNEQFF.

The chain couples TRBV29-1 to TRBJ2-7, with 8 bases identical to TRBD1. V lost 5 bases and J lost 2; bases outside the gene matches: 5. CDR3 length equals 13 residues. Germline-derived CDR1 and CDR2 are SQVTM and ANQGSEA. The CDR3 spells CSVQGQVTYEQYF. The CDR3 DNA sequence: TGCAGCGTTCAGGGACAGGTGACCTACGAGCAGTACTTC.

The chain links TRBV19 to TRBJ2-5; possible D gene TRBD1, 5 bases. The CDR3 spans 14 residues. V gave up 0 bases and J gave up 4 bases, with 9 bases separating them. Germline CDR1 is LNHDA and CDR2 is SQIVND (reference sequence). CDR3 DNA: TGTGCCAGTAGTATAGAGGCCAGGGTAGAGACCCAGTACTTC. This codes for CASSIEARVETQYF. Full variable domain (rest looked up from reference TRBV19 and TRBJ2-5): DGGITQSPKYLFRKEGQNVTLSCEQNLNHDAMYWYRQDPGQGLRLIYYSQIVNDFQKGDIAEGYSVSREKKESFPLTVTSAQKNPTAFYLCASSIEARVETQYFGPGTRLLVL.

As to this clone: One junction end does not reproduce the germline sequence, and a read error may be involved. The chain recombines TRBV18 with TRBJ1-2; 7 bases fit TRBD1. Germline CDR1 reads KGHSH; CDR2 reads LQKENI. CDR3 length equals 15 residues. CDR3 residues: CASPPDGQENYGYTF. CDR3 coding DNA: TGTGCCAGCCCACCAGACGGACAGGAGAACTATGGCTACACCTTC.

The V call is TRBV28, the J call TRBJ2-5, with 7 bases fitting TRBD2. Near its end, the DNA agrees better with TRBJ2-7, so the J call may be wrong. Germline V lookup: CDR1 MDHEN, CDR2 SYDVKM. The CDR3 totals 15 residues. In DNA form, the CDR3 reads TGTGCCAGCAGTCCACTCGGGGCTAGCGGCAACGAGCAGTACTTC. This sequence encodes CASSPLGASGNEQYF.

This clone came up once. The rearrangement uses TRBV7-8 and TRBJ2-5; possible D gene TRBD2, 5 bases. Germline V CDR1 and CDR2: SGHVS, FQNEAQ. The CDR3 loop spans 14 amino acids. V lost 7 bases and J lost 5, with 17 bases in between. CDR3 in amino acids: CASTEGQWRETQYF. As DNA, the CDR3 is TGTGCCAGCACAGAGGGTCAGTGGCGGGAGACCCAGTACTTC.

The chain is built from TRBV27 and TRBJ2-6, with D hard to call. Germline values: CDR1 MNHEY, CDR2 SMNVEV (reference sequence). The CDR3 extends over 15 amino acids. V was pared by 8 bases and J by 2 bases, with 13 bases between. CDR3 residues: CASGRTMAGANVLTF. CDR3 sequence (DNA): TGTGCCAGCGGCCGAACGATGGCTGGGGCCAACGTCCTGACTTTC.